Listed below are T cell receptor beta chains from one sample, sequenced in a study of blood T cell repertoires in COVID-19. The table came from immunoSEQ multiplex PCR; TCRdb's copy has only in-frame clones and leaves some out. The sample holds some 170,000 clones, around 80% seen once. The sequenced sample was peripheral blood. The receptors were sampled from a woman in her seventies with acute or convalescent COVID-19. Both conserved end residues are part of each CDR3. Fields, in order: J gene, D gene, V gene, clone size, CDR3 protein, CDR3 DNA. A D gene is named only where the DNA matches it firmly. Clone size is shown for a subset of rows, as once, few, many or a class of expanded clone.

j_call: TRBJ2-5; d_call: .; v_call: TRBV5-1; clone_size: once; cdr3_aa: CASSRADYQETQYF; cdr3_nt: TGCGCCAGCTCGCGGGCGGATTACCAAGAGACCCAGTACTTC
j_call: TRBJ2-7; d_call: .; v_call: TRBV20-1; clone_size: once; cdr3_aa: CSASTGRSEQYF; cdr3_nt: TGCAGTGCTAGTACAGGGCGTTCCGAGCAGTACTTC
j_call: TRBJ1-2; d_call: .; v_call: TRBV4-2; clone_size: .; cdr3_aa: CASSQRGLQANYGYTF; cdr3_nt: TGTGCCAGCAGCCAGCGGGGGCTACAGGCTAACTATGGCTACACCTTC
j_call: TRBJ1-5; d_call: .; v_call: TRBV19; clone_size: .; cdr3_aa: CASSISGVQPQHF; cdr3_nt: TGTGCCAGTAGTATATCAGGGGTTCAGCCCCAGCATTTT
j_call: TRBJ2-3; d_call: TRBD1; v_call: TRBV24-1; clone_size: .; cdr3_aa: CATSEDGQGIQGGQYF; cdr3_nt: TGTGCCACCAGTGAGGATGGACAGGGTATCCAGGGTGGGCAGTATTTT
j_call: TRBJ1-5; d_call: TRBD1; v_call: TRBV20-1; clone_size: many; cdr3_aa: CSASPGQAINQPQHF; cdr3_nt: TGCAGTGCCAGTCCAGGACAGGCGATCAATCAGCCCCAGCATTTT
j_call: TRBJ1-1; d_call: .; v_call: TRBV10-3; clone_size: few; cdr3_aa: CAISEDQVNTEAFF; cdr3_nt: TGTGCCATCAGTGAGGACCAGGTGAACACTGAAGCTTTCTTT
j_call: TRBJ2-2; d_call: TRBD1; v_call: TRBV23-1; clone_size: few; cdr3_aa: CASSSHQGAGTGELFF; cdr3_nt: TGCGCCAGCAGTTCCCACCAGGGGGCCGGCACCGGGGAGCTGTTTTTT
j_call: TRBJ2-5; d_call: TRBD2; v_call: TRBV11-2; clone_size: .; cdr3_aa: CASSFSRGGAAETQYF; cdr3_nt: TGTGCCAGCAGCTTCTCGCGCGGGGGGGCAGCGGAGACCCAGTACTTC
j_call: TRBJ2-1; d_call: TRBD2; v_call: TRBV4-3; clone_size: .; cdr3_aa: CASSQDTGTSAYNEQFF; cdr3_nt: TGCGCCAGCAGCCAAGATACCGGGACTAGCGCATACAATGAGCAGTTCTTC
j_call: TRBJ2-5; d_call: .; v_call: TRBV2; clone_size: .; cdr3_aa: CASSGAGQETQYF; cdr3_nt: TGTGCCAGCAGTGGGGCAGGGCAAGAGACCCAGTACTTC
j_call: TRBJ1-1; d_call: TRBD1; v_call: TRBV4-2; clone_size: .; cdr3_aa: CASSRGTGNTEAFF; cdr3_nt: TGTGCCAGCAGCCGGGGGACAGGGAACACTGAAGCTTTCTTT
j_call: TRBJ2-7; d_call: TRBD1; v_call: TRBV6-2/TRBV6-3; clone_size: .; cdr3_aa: CASSYRDRVIEQYF; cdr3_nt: TGTGCCAGCAGTTACCGGGACAGGGTCATCGAGCAGTACTTC
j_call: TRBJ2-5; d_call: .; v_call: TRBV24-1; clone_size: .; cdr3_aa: CATSDTGIQETQYF; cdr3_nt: TGTGCCACCAGTGATACGGGGATACAAGAGACCCAGTACTTC
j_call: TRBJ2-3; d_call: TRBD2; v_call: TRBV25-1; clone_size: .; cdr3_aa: CASTPLAGGTDTQYF; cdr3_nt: TGTGCCAGCACCCCCCTAGCGGGAGGAACAGATACGCAGTATTTT